Sequencing of this T cell receptor beta chain was carried out in a study of shared clonotypes between healthy human individuals. From CD4+ cells came CD45RA+ naive and CD45RA-negative memory subsets. J lost 6 bases, V lost 6 bases, and 9 bases had no gene match. The CDR3 extends over 14 amino acids. The germline V gene has CDR1 KGHSH and CDR2 LQKENI. The data were produced by immunoSEQ multiplex PCR, yet TCRdb's version contains in-frame clones alone and is incomplete. The table lists some 1,400,000 clones, roughly 96% of them singletons. This chain joins TRBV18 and TRBJ2-7; 9 bases match TRBD1. The sequenced sample consisted of naive CD4+ T cells sorted from blood. Subset reported: CD45RA+ positively selected. The source is a man aged 30 to 45 in good health. The CDR3 sequence is CASSSPRTGVEQYF. CDR3 DNA: TGTGCCAGCTCGTCTCCCCGGACAGGGGTCGAGCAGTACTTC.